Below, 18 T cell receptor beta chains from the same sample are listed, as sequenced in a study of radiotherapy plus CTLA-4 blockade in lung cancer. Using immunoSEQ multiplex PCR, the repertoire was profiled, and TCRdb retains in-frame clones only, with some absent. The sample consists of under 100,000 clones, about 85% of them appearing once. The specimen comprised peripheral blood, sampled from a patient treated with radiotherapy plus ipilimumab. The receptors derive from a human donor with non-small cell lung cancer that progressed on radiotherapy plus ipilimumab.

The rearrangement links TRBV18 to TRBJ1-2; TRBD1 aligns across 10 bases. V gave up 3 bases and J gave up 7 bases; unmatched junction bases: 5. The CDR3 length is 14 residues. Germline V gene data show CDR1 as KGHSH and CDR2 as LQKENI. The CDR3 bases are TGTGCCAGCTCACCTCGACAGGGGGCAGGTGGCTACACCTTC. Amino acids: CASSPRQGAGGYTF.

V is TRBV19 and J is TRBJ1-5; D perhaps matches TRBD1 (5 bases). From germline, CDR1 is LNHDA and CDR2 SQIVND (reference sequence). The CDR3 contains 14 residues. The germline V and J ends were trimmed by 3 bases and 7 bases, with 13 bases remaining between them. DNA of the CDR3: TGTGCCAGTAGTATTGTCCAGGGTGACCAGCCCCAGCATTTT. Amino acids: CASSIVQGDQPQHF.

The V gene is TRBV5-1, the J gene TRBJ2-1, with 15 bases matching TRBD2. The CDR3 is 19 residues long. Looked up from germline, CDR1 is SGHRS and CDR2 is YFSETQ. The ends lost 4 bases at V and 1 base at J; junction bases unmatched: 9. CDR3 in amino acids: CASSRTSGGAGGSYNEQFF. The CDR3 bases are TGCGCCAGCAGCCGGACTAGCGGGGGGGCCGGTGGGTCCTACAATGAGCAGTTCTTC.

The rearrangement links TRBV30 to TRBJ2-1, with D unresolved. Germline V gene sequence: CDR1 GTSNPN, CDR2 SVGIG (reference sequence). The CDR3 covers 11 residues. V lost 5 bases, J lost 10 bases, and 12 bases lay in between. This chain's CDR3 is CAWALGPEQFF. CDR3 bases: TGTGCCTGGGCCTTGGGTCCGGAGCAGTTCTTC.

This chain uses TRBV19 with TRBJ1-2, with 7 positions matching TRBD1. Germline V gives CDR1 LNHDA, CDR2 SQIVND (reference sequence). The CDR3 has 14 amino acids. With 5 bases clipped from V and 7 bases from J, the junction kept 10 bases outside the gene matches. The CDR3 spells CASSSGQVAGGYTF. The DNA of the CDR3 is TGTGCCAGTAGTTCCGGACAGGTGGCAGGTGGCTACACCTTC.

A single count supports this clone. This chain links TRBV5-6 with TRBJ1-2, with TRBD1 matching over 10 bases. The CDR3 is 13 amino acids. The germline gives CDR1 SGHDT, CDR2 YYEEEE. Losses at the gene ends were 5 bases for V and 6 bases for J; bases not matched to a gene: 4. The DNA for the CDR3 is TGTGCCAGCAGGCTCGACAGGGGGCATGGCTACACCTTC. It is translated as CASRLDRGHGYTF.

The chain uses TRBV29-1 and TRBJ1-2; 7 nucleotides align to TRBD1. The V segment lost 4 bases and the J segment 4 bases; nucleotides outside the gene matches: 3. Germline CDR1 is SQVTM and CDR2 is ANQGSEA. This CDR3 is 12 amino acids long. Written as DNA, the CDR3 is TGCAGCGTTGCGACAGGGATCTATGGCTACACCTTC. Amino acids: CSVATGIYGYTF.

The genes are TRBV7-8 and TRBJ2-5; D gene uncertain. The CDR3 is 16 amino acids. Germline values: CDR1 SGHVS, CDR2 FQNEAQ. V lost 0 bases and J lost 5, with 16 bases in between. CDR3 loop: CASSLALLAPRETQYF. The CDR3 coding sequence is TGTGCCAGCAGCTTAGCGCTTTTGGCGCCTAGGGAGACCCAGTACTTC.

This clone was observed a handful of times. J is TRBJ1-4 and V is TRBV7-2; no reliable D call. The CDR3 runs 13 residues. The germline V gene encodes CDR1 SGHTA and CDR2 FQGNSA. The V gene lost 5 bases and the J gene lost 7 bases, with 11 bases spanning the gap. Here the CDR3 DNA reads TGTGCCAGCAGCGGAGGGTCTGCTGAAAAACTGTTTTTT. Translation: CASSGGSAEKLFF.

CDR3 in amino acids: CASSLFATGLGEQYF. DNA for the CDR3: TGTGCCAGCAGCTTATTTGCCACAGGGTTGGGCGAGCAGTACTTC. The chain is built from TRBV7-2 and TRBJ2-7, with D possibly being TRBD1 (6 bases). The V gene lost 2 bases and the J gene lost 6 bases, with 17 bases spanning the gap. This CDR3 is built from 15 residues. Germline CDR1 is SGHTA and CDR2 is FQGNSA. Filled out from reference TRBV7-2 and TRBJ2-7, the complete variable domain reads GAGVSQSPSNKVTEKGKDVELRCDPISGHTALYWYRQSLGQGLEFLIYFQGNSAPDKSGLPSDRFSAERTGGSVSTLTIQRTQQEDSAVYLCASSLFATGLGEQYFGPGTRLTVT.

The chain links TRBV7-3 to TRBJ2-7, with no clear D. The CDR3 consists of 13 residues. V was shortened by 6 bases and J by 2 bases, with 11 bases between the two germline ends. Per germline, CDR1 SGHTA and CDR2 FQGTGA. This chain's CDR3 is CASSPASPYEQYF. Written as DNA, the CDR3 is TGTGCCAGCAGTCCAGCGTCACCCTACGAGCAGTACTTC.

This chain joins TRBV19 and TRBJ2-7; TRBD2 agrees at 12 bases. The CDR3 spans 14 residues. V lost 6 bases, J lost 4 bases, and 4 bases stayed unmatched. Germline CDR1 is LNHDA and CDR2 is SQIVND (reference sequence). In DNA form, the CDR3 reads TGTGCCAGTAGCCAGGGACTAGCGGGTTACGAGCAGTACTTC. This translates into CASSQGLAGYEQYF.

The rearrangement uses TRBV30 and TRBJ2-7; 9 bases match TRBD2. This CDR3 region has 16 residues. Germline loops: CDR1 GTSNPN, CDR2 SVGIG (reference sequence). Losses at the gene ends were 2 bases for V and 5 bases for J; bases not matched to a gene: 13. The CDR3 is CAWSSYLAGVVHEQYF. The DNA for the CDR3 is TGTGCCTGGAGTAGCTACTTAGCGGGAGTGGTCCACGAGCAGTACTTC.

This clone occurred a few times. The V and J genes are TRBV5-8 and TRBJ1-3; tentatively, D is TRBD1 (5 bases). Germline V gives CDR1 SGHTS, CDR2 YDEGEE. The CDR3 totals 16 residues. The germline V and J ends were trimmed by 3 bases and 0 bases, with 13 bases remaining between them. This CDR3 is CASSYPGGSSGNTIYF. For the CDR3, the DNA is TGTGCCAGCAGCTACCCGGGGGGAAGCTCTGGAAACACCATATATTTT.

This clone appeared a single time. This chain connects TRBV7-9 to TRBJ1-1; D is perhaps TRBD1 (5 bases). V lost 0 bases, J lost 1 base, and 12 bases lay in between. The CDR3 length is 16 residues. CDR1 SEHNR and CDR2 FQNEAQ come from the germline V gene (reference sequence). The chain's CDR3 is CASSLAWGLWNTEAFF. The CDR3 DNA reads TGTGCCAGCAGCTTAGCCTGGGGACTCTGGAACACTGAAGCTTTCTTT.

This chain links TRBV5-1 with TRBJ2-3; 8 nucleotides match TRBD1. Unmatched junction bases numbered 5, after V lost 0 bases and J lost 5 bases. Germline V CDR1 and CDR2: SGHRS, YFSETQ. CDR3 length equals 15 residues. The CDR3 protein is CASSLAGGTIDTQYF. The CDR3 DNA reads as TGCGCCAGCAGCTTGGCAGGGGGCACTATAGATACGCAGTATTTT.

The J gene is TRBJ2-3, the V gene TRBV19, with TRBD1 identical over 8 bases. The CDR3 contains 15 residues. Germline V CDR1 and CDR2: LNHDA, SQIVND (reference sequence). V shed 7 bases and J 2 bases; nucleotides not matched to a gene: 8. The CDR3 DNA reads TGTGCCAGTACCAGGGACAGGAGACTCACAGATACGCAGTATTTT. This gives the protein CASTRDRRLTDTQYF.

Here the CDR3 reads CASGDIAGETYEQYF. The CDR3 nucleotides are TGTGCTAGTGGTGATATAGCGGGAGAAACCTACGAGCAGTACTTC. This sequence joins TRBV12-5 and TRBJ2-7, with TRBD2 matching over 9 bases. The CDR3 is 15 residues long. Trimming removed 5 bases from V and 2 bases from J; junction bases left unmatched: 7. In germline, CDR1 is LGHNT, CDR2 FRNRAP.